The 3 T cell receptor beta chains below come from one sample, sequenced in a study of CD4 T cells in relation to SARS-CoV-2 and coronaviruses. TCRdb's table, derived via immunoSEQ multiplex PCR, lists solely in-frame clones and lacks some. The sample shows 50,000 to 70,000 clones, 92% of them seen only once. Sequenced sample: naive CD4+ T cells from PBMCs. The subset here: naive CD4+ T cells isolated by negative enrichment. The receptors here all came from an adult with COVID-19.

This clone appeared once. The V call is TRBV5-5, the J call TRBJ2-1; a weak D match, TRBD2 (6 bases). V was pared by 2 bases and J by 4 bases, with 13 bases between. Looked up from germline, CDR1 is SGHKS and CDR2 is YYEKEE (reference sequence). CDR3 length equals 15 residues. This CDR3 reads CASSFPGTSYNEQFF. DNA for the CDR3: TGTGCCAGCAGCTTCCCCGGGACTTCGTACAATGAGCAGTTCTTC. Using reference TRBV5-5 and TRBJ2-1 for the parts outside the CDR3, the full variable domain is DAGVTQSPTHLIKTRGQQVTLRCSPISGHKSVSWYQQVLGQGPQFIFQYYEKEERGRGNFPDRFSARQFPNYSSELNVNALLLGDSALYLCASSFPGTSYNEQFFGPGTRLTVL.

DNA of the CDR3: TGTGCCAGCAGCTTGATTCCCAAACAAGAGACCCAGTACTTC. This sequence encodes CASSLIPKQETQYF. The V and J genes are TRBV5-4 and TRBJ2-5; D ambiguous. The CDR3 consists of 14 residues. Trimming left V 1 base short and J 2 bases short, with 9 bases between. CDR1 is SGHNT, CDR2 YYREEE, per germline (reference sequence).

V is TRBV29-1 and J is TRBJ2-5; D is uncertain. Germline lookup yields CDR1 SQVTM and CDR2 ANQGSEA. The CDR3 runs to 11 residues. Trimming took 5 bases from V and 5 from J, leaving 9 bases between them. The CDR3 region has the DNA TGCAGCGTTTCCAAGAGTGAGACCCAGTACTTC. Protein sequence: CSVSKSETQYF.